These 8 T cell receptor beta chains were sequenced from one sample in a study of tumour-infiltrating T cells in Burkitt lymphoma. Libraries were prepared by immunoSEQ multiplex PCR; TCRdb keeps only in-frame clonotypes and omits some of them. The table lists around 17,000 clones, about 80% of them singletons. The sequenced sample consisted of tumor tissue. All receptors derive from a human donor with diffuse large B-cell lymphoma.

The chain has TRBV5-1 and TRBJ2-5; the D is unclear. Trimming took off 6 bases at V and 1 base at J, with 7 bases between the two ends. Germline CDR1 SGHRS, CDR2 YFSETQ. This CDR3 has 12 amino acids. CDR3 sequence reads: CASKTAQETQYF. CDR3 DNA: TGCGCCAGCAAGACGGCCCAAGAGACCCAGTACTTC.

The gene calls are TRBV15 and TRBJ1-1; perhaps TRBD1 as D (6 bases). CDR1 and CDR2 (germline): LNHNV, YYDKDF (reference sequence). V lost 6 bases and J 7 bases, leaving 15 bases between the germline ends. The CDR3 spans 13 residues. CDR3 nucleotides: TGTGCCACCAGGACCCGGGACAATTTTGAAGCTTTCTTT. This sequence encodes CATRTRDNFEAFF.

J is TRBJ2-7 and V is TRBV27; 7 bases match TRBD1. Looked up from germline, CDR1 is MNHEY and CDR2 is SMNVEV (reference sequence). This CDR3 is built from 14 residues. V trimming: 2 bases; J trimming: 4 bases; junction bases outside the gene matches: 5. The CDR3 DNA reads as TGTGCCAGCAGTTTAATGGGACAGCCATACGAGCAGTACTTC. The encoded protein is CASSLMGQPYEQYF.

The J gene is TRBJ2-5, the V gene TRBV27; no clear D. The V end was cut by 6 bases, the J end by 2 bases, with 4 bases between. The CDR3 has 11 amino acids. Germline V gene data show CDR1 as MNHEY and CDR2 as SMNVEV (reference sequence). CDR3 in amino acids: CASSHQETQYF. Here the CDR3 DNA reads TGTGCCAGCAGCCATCAAGAGACCCAGTACTTC.

The rearrangement links TRBV9 to TRBJ1-2; D unclear. Trimming left V 2 bases short and J 10 bases short, with 9 bases between. Per the germline V gene, CDR1 is SGDLS and CDR2 is YYNGEE. CDR3 length: 11 residues. CDR3 sequence (DNA): TGTGCCAGCAGCGTCTTCGGGGACTACACCTTC. Residues: CASSVFGDYTF.

J is TRBJ1-2 and V is TRBV5-8; D uncertain. The V gene lost 4 bases and the J gene lost 6 bases, with 19 bases spanning the gap. Per the germline V gene, CDR1 is SGHTS and CDR2 is YDEGEE. This CDR3 is built from 15 residues. CDR3 bases: TGTGCCAGCAGCCGGGGTCTACTTTTGGGTGATGGCTACACCTTC. It yields the protein CASSRGLLLGDGYTF.

The V and J genes are TRBV10-3 and TRBJ2-1; 9 bases fit TRBD1. The CDR3 totals 18 residues. The germline CDR1 and CDR2 sequences are ENHRY and SYGVKD. The V gene end was trimmed by 3 bases and the J gene end by 1 base; junction bases not matched to a gene: 10. The CDR3 nucleotides read TGTGCCATCAGTGATCTAGGACAGGGGTGGGTATCCTACAATGAGCAGTTCTTC. Encoded protein: CAISDLGQGWVSYNEQFF.

The genes are TRBV5-1 and TRBJ1-2; 9 bases map to TRBD1. V shed 0 bases and J 4 bases; nucleotides not matched to a gene: 1. This CDR3 has 14 amino acids. The germline V gene has CDR1 SGHRS and CDR2 YFSETQ. The chain's CDR3 is CASSLGGQGYGYTF. The CDR3 DNA follows: TGCGCCAGCAGCTTGGGGGGACAGGGCTATGGCTACACCTTC.